This passage covers 27 T cell receptor beta chains from one sample sequenced in a study of blood T cell repertoires in COVID-19 (dated by TCRdb to 2018 to 2020). The library came from the immunoSEQ multiplex PCR assay. This immuneACCESS table, as held by TCRdb, lists in-frame sequences with V and J called but not all clones. Of the missing ones, under half trace to an unresolved V gene in checked studies; the others have no known cause. Across this sample there are hundreds of thousands of clones, with 87% seen only once. Jointly, the top ten make up over 6% of the sample. The source material was PBMCs or T cells enriched from blood (not recorded which). The receptors come from a woman between 40 and 50 years old who had recovered from COVID-19.

The rearrangement links TRBV30 to TRBJ2-1; 8 bases agree with TRBD1. Germline CDR1 reads GTSNPN; CDR2 reads SVGIG (reference sequence). J gave up 6 bases and V 3 bases, and 10 bases lay outside the gene matches. CDR3 size: 15 residues. CDR3 nucleotides: TGTGCCTGGAGCGATACCGGGACAGGTCCCAATGAGCAGTTCTTC. Amino acids: CAWSDTGTGPNEQFF.

The V gene is TRBV6-5, the J gene TRBJ2-3, with D perhaps matching TRBD1 (6 bases). Trimming cost V 4 bases and J 3 bases, with 11 bases left between them. The germline V gene has CDR1 MNHEY and CDR2 SVGAGI. The CDR3 is 14 amino acids. CDR3 region: CASSLQGGTDTQYF. The CDR3 DNA is TGTGCCAGCAGTTTACAGGGTGGGACAGATACGCAGTATTTT.

The chain is built from TRBV10-3 and TRBJ1-1; TRBD1 matches at 7 bases. The V gene's germline CDR1 is ENHRY and CDR2 SYGVKD. CDR3 length equals 13 residues. Trimming removed 2 bases from V and 3 bases from J; junction bases left unmatched: 0. This CDR3 reads CAISEDRDTEAFF. DNA for the CDR3: TGTGCCATCAGTGAGGACAGGGACACTGAAGCTTTCTTT.

A note on this clone: A junction boundary mismatches the germline segment, possibly from a read error. This chain joins TRBV7-7 and TRBJ1-4; no clear D gene. The germline CDR1 and CDR2 sequences are SSHAT and FNYEAQ (reference sequence). The CDR3 spans 15 residues. This CDR3 reads CASSLGRTTNEKLFF. As DNA, the CDR3 is TGTGCTAGCAGCTTAGGGCGGACAACTAATGAAAAACTGTTTTTT.

This chain links TRBV28 with TRBJ2-4; TRBD2 matches at 9 bases. Germline CDR1 reads MDHEN; CDR2 reads SYDVKM. V was pared by 7 bases and J by 7 bases, with 8 bases of the junction left unmatched. This CDR3 comprises 14 residues. The CDR3 spells CASNLSGRRNIQYF. Here the CDR3 DNA reads TGTGCCAGCAATCTTAGCGGGAGACGGAACATTCAGTACTTC. Combining the CDR3 with reference TRBV28 and TRBJ2-4 gives the whole variable domain DVKVTQSSRYLVKRTGEKVFLECVQDMDHENMFWYRQDPGLGLRLIYFSYDVKMKEKGDIPEGYSVSREKKERFSLILESASTNQTSMYLCASNLSGRRNIQYFGAGTRLSVL.

The chain couples TRBV10-3 to TRBJ1-3; 12 bases match TRBD1. CDR1 and CDR2 (germline): ENHRY, SYGVKD. The CDR3 has 18 residues. After removal of 0 bases from V and 4 bases from J, the junction contained 7 bases not matched to a gene. The DNA of the CDR3 is TGTGCCATCAGTGAGTCAACCCGGGACAGGGGGCGAGGAAACACCATATATTTT. It is translated as CAISESTRDRGRGNTIYF.

The CDR3 region has the DNA TGTGCCAGCAGCTTGACTCTCAATGAGCAGTTCTTC. Translating it yields CASSLTLNEQFF. The genes are TRBV7-2 and TRBJ2-1; D call uncertain. This CDR3 has 12 residues. The V end was cut by 3 bases, the J end by 6 bases, with 6 bases between. The germline V gene has CDR1 SGHTA and CDR2 FQGNSA.

This CDR3 reads CASSEGGANYGYTF. DNA of the CDR3: TGTGCCAGCAGCGAAGGGGGGGCTAACTATGGCTACACCTTC. J is TRBJ1-2 and V is TRBV11-1; D is possibly TRBD1 (6 bases). The CDR3 spans 14 residues. The germline V gene encodes CDR1 SGHAT and CDR2 FQDESV (reference sequence). V shed 5 bases and J shed 0 bases, with 10 bases lying between them.

This rearrangement joins TRBV2 to TRBJ1-2; 7 bases map to TRBD1. The CDR3 is 12 amino acids. Germline assignment: CDR1 SNHLY and CDR2 FYNNEI. Germline trimming cut 11 bases from V and 5 bases from J; bases unmatched to any gene: 8. CDR3 DNA: TGTGCCTACGGGGCAGGGGGATATGGCTACACCTTC. It codes for CAYGAGGYGYTF.

This chain links TRBV27 with TRBJ2-7; TRBD1 matches at 7 bases. Germline CDR1 and CDR2: MNHEY and SMNVEV (reference sequence). V dropped 5 bases and J dropped 4; count of bases not matched to a gene: 14. The CDR3 is 16 amino acids. The CDR3: CASSVRQGSRGYEQYF. The CDR3 DNA sequence: TGTGCCAGCAGTGTGAGACAGGGATCAAGAGGGTACGAGCAGTACTTC.

J is TRBJ1-3 and V is TRBV15; D gene uncertain. Germline CDR1 and CDR2: LNHNV and YYDKDF (reference sequence). The V end lost 4 bases, the J end lost 8 bases, and 15 bases lay between the germline ends. The CDR3 has 14 amino acids. The CDR3 here is CATSKYHPADTIYF. The CDR3 region has the DNA TGTGCCACCAGCAAGTACCACCCCGCGGACACCATATATTTT.

The rearrangement uses TRBV10-2 and TRBJ2-7; 7 nucleotides line up with TRBD1. The germline gives CDR1 WSHSY, CDR2 SAAADI. The CDR3 runs to 13 residues. The J segment lost 2 bases and the V segment lost 6 bases, leaving 4 bases of the junction unmatched. The CDR3 spells CASRTGNTYEQYF. The CDR3 DNA reads TGCGCCAGCAGGACAGGGAACACCTACGAGCAGTACTTC.

V usage is TRBV30 and J usage is TRBJ1-5; 8 bases line up with TRBD1. CDR1 GTSNPN and CDR2 SVGIG come from the germline V gene (reference sequence). With 3 bases clipped from V and 3 bases from J, the junction kept 1 base outside the gene matches. The CDR3 sequence is 13 residues long. CDR3 loop: CAWRGQVNQPQHF. CDR3 bases: TGTGCCTGGAGGGGACAGGTCAATCAGCCCCAGCATTTT.

V and J are TRBV2 and TRBJ2-2; D is ambiguous. Germline lookup yields CDR1 SNHLY and CDR2 FYNNEI. This CDR3 is 15 amino acids long. Trimming took off 4 bases at V and 4 bases at J, with 13 bases between the two ends. CDR3 sequence (DNA): TGTGCCAGCAGTGCGGTGTGGGCCGGCACCGGGGAGCTGTTTTTT. Amino acid sequence: CASSAVWAGTGELFF.

V is TRBV11-3 and J is TRBJ2-7; D unresolved. Germline loops: CDR1 SGHNT, CDR2 YENEEA. V was pared by 5 bases and J by 2 bases, with 22 bases between. The CDR3 is 17 amino acids. CDR3 amino acids: CASSPLGWAPPTYEQYF. The CDR3 nucleotides read TGTGCCAGCAGCCCCCTTGGTTGGGCCCCCCCCACCTACGAGCAGTACTTC.

The chain combines TRBV6-5 with TRBJ2-1; D possibly corresponds to TRBD1 (7 bases). Trimming removed 6 bases from V and 0 bases from J, with 12 bases in between. CDR3 length equals 15 residues. Per the germline V gene, CDR1 is MNHEY and CDR2 is SVGAGI. The CDR3 region is CASSQGGRSYNEQFF. CDR3 DNA: TGTGCCAGCAGCCAGGGGGGCCGCTCCTACAATGAGCAGTTCTTC.

The chain couples TRBV6-5 to TRBJ2-7; 15 bases are a match to TRBD2. The germline V gene encodes CDR1 MNHEY and CDR2 SVGAGI. The CDR3 is 15 residues long. The ends lost 6 bases at V and 6 bases at J; junction bases unmatched: 6. The CDR3 region has the DNA TGTGCCAGCAGCGACCAGGGACTAGCGGGAGGCGAGCAGTACTTC. As protein: CASSDQGLAGGEQYF.

The chain uses TRBV19 and TRBJ2-2, with a possible D match to TRBD2 (5 bases). The CDR3 consists of 19 residues. Germline lookup yields CDR1 LNHDA and CDR2 SQIVND (reference sequence). Trimming shortened V by 3 bases and J by 1 base, and 21 bases separated the two germline ends. CDR3 sequence reads: CASSIRLRVSRQNTGELFF. In DNA, the CDR3 is TGTGCCAGTAGTATTAGACTGCGGGTTTCGAGACAGAACACCGGGGAGCTGTTTTTT.

V is TRBV27 and J is TRBJ1-6, with TRBD1 matching 9 bases. J gave up 6 bases and V 4 bases, and 7 bases lay outside the gene matches. Germline CDR1 is MNHEY and CDR2 is SMNVEV (reference sequence). This CDR3 contains 16 residues. This CDR3 reads CASSSPRQGVNSPLHF. The CDR3 coding sequence is TGTGCCAGCAGTTCTCCCCGACAGGGGGTTAATTCACCCCTCCACTTT.

This clone appeared once. The chain combines TRBV30 with TRBJ1-6; D may be TRBD1 (5 bases). V was pared by 2 bases and J by 11 bases, with 13 bases between. Germline-derived CDR1 and CDR2 are GTSNPN and SVGIG (reference sequence). CDR3 length: 13 residues. CDR3 in amino acids: CAWSRQGPTPLHF. In DNA form, the CDR3 reads TGTGCCTGGAGTCGGCAGGGCCCCACACCCCTCCACTTT.

This clone was counted only a few times. The rearrangement uses TRBV6-5 and TRBJ1-6, with TRBD1 matching over 7 bases. Germline V lookup: CDR1 MNHEY, CDR2 SVGAGI. The CDR3 contains 15 residues. The junction had 10 bases not matched to a gene; V was cut back by 6 bases and J by 8 bases. The CDR3 DNA sequence: TGTGCCAGCAGGGCACAGGGGACCGTTTATTCACCCCTCCACTTT. This sequence encodes CASRAQGTVYSPLHF.

The V call is TRBV24-1, the J call TRBJ2-5; 13 bases line up with TRBD2. Germline trimming cut 4 bases from V and 1 base from J; bases unmatched to any gene: 8. Germline V gene lookup returns CDR1 KGHDR and CDR2 SFDVKD. This CDR3 spans 18 amino acids. In DNA, the CDR3 is TGTGCCACCAGTGACTACCTAGGGACTAGCGGGGCCCAAGAGACCCAGTACTTC. It is translated as CATSDYLGTSGAQETQYF.

This chain joins TRBV5-1 and TRBJ2-2; 9 bases map to TRBD2. J was trimmed by 2 bases and V by 3 bases; bases with no gene match: 5. The CDR3 spans 16 residues. Germline V lookup: CDR1 SGHRS, CDR2 YFSETQ. CDR3 in DNA: TGCGCCAGCAGCTACACTAGCGGGTACAACACCGGGGAGCTGTTTTTT. The encoded protein is CASSYTSGYNTGELFF.

The rearrangement joins TRBV7-8 to TRBJ2-3, with D possibly being TRBD1 (6 bases). Germline V CDR1 and CDR2: SGHVS, FQNEAQ. V lost 5 bases and J 4 bases, leaving 16 bases between the germline ends. CDR3 size: 15 residues. CDR3 DNA: TGTGCCAGCAGCCCCGTACAGGGTAGATCAGATACGCAGTATTTT. It specifies CASSPVQGRSDTQYF. Complete variable domain (other parts from reference TRBV7-8 and TRBJ2-3): GAGVSQSPRYKVAKRGQDVALRCDPISGHVSLFWYQQALGQGPEFLTYFQNEAQLDKSGLPSDRFFAERPEGSVSTLKIQRTQQEDSAVYLCASSPVQGRSDTQYFGPGTRLTVL.

The DNA for the CDR3 is TGTGCCAGCTCACCGACAGGGAACGCTGGAAACACCATATATTTT. Translating it yields CASSPTGNAGNTIYF. The rearrangement joins TRBV18 to TRBJ1-3; 7 bases fit TRBD1. The CDR3 covers 15 residues. V was clipped by 3 bases and J by 2 bases; unmatched bases: 4. The germline V gene has CDR1 KGHSH and CDR2 LQKENI.

Note on this clone: In this CDR3 the conserved last residue, phenylalanine or tryptophan, is missing, so a read error is likely. It is unclear where the CDR3 begins or ends on the DNA, so no DNA is shown, and the CDR3 is as TCRdb lists it. This sequence joins TRBV6-4 and TRBJ2-7; the D call in the table, TRBD2, was not verified against the DNA. CDR1 and CDR2 from the germline V gene are MRHNA and SNTAGT. 14 amino acids form the CDR3, both terminal residues included. The CDR3 loop is CASSDSSGTSGPPD.

The rearrangement links TRBV29-1 to TRBJ2-1; TRBD2 might be the D (6 bases). This CDR3 contains 14 residues. Germline V gives CDR1 SQVTM, CDR2 ANQGSEA. V lost 3 bases to trimming and J lost 0 bases, with 9 bases between them. Written as DNA, the CDR3 is TGCAGCGTTGAGGTAGCGGACTCCTACAATGAGCAGTTCTTC. This encodes CSVEVADSYNEQFF.